The clone carrying this TCR beta chain was counted many times. Antigen: not known. Trimming left V 0 bases short and J 2 bases short, with 11 bases between. The CDR3 totals 14 residues. Germline V gene lookup returns CDR1 DFQATT and CDR2 SNEGSKA (reference sequence). The sample originates from a study of T-cell reconstitution after alpha-beta-depleted transplantation in children. Study-level results: A year post-transplant, T-cell counts and diversity derived mostly from newly produced T cells. Surviving recipient T cells and thymic progenitors underlay high day-60 TCRbeta diversity in some patients. Expanded graft clones numbering several hundred reportedly gave rise to alpha-beta T cells about two months after transplant.

Unique molecular identifiers were incorporated into the prepared TCRbeta library. TCRdb processed the PCR reads anew with MiXCR; each CDR3 protein has one entry. The sample yields fewer than 700,000 distinct CDR3 sequences, 23% seen once. The chain employs TRBV20-1 and TRBJ2-7; D is undetermined. This sequence originates from a boy in the first two years of life who had a stem cell transplant for acute myeloid leukemia, so the T cells may come from the graft donor. Sample: PBMCs, mostly from graft donor cells, taken 360 days after TCRalphabeta/CD19-depleted stem cell transplant. CDR3 in amino acids: CSARDPETTYEQYF. The CDR3 bases are TGCAGTGCTAGAGACCCTGAAACTACCTACGAGCAGTACTTC.